This TCR beta chain stems from a study of STAT5B mutations in CD4+ large granular lymphocyte leukemia. Germline loops: CDR1 SGHVS, CDR2 FNYEAQ. The J segment lost 4 bases and the V segment lost 2 bases, leaving 6 bases of the junction unmatched. The CDR3 extends over 15 amino acids. This clone was seen just once. Its specificity is unknown. The survey-level immunoSEQ assay was used. In the source study's methods: The detection floor for productive clonotype frequency was 2.59 x 10-5. Clones were sequenced by immunoSEQ multiplex PCR, and TCRdb holds only the in-frame ones, with some missing. V, J and clone size are those of that table, while D and trimming were read from the DNA. Counted here are more than 20,000 clones, roughly 77% occurring once; the ten biggest clones make up approximately 30%. Whole-study findings and limits: Top patient clones used TRBV06 genes more often: 8/27 versus 2/35 in controls. Roughly a quarter of private leukemic clonotypes occurred rarely in other patients' non-leukemic repertoires.

Sample: CD4+ T cells from blood buffy coats. The TCR was taken from a human donor in good health. The chain uses TRBV7-6 and TRBJ2-7, with 9 bases lining up with TRBD2. As DNA, the CDR3 is TGTGCCAGCAGCTTACTAGCGGGGAACCTATACGAGCAGTACTTC. Translation gives CASSLLAGNLYEQYF.